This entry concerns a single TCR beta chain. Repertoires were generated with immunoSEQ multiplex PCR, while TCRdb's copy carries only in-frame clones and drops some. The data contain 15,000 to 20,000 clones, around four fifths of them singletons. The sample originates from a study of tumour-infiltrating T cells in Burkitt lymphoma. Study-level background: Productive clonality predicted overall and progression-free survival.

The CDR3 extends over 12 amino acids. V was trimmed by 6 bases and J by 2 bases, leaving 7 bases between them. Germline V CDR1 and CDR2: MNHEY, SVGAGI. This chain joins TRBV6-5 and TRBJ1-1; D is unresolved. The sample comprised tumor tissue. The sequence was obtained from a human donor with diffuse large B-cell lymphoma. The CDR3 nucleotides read TGTGCCAGCAGCGATCCAAACACTGAAGCTTTCTTT. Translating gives CASSDPNTEAFF.